A single sample is the source of the 31 T cell receptor beta chains below, sequenced in a study of TIL therapy for anti-PD-1-resistant metastatic lung cancer. The libraries were made with immunoSEQ v3. The repertoire was sequenced with immunoSEQ multiplex PCR; TCRdb's copy has only in-frame clones and lacks some. The sample includes tens of thousands of clones, about 70% of them seen just once. Regarding time point: pre-treatment sample, taken before nivolumab and TIL therapy. Material: blood, obtained at baseline. The receptors originated from a person between 25 and 79 years old with non-small cell lung cancer.

The chain joins TRBV29-1 to TRBJ2-6; D ambiguous. Per germline, CDR1 SQVTM and CDR2 ANQGSEA. The CDR3 spans 14 residues. Trimming removed 4 bases from V and 4 bases from J, with 11 bases in between. CDR3: CSVAVLAGANVLTF. In nucleotides, the CDR3 is TGCAGCGTTGCGGTGTTGGCCGGGGCCAACGTCCTGACTTTC.

The chain employs TRBV4-2 and TRBJ2-1, with 9 bases aligning to TRBD2. This CDR3 spans 15 amino acids. Unmatched junction bases numbered 2, after V lost 1 base and J lost 4 bases. Per the germline V gene, CDR1 is LGHNA and CDR2 is YNFKEQ. The DNA of the CDR3 is TGTGCCAGCAGCCAAGGACTAGCGGATTACAATGAGCAGTTCTTC. Its protein is CASSQGLADYNEQFF.

The CDR3 DNA reads as TGTGCCAGCAGCTTGGGTGGAGCGGGCCTTACAGATACGCAGTATTTT. Amino acids: CASSLGGAGLTDTQYF. The V and J genes are TRBV5-4 and TRBJ2-3; maybe TRBD2 (6 bases). Germline-derived CDR1 and CDR2 are SGHNT and YYREEE (reference sequence). Trimming left V 0 bases short and J 3 bases short, with 14 bases between. There are 16 residues in the CDR3.

This clone was picked up a small number of times. The chain couples TRBV5-6 to TRBJ1-1; D gene ambiguous. Germline loops: CDR1 SGHDT, CDR2 YYEEEE. Trimming left V 2 bases short and J 3 bases short, with 5 bases between. CDR3 length: 12 residues. CDR3 protein: CASSFRYTEAFF. The CDR3 nucleotides read TGTGCCAGCAGCTTCAGATACACTGAAGCTTTCTTT.

J is TRBJ1-1 and V is TRBV18; the D gene is possibly TRBD1 (5 bases). Trimming cost V 5 bases and J 0 bases, with 13 bases left between them. The CDR3 is 15 amino acids. Germline V gene data show CDR1 as KGHSH and CDR2 as LQKENI. Here the CDR3 DNA reads TGTGCCAGCTCAACAGGCGGGGGGATGAACACTGAAGCTTTCTTT. Amino acid sequence: CASSTGGGMNTEAFF.

The chain carries TRBV9 and TRBJ2-3; D remains ambiguous. Trimming removed 3 bases from V and 3 bases from J, with 2 bases in between. The CDR3 has 11 amino acids. CDR1 and CDR2 (germline): SGDLS, YYNGEE. CDR3 nucleotide sequence: TGTGCCAGCAGCGAAACAGATACGCAGTATTTT. It specifies CASSETDTQYF.

The chain joins TRBV7-3 to TRBJ2-3; 7 bases fit TRBD1. Germline CDR1 and CDR2: SGHTA and FQGTGA. This CDR3 region has 15 residues. Trimming took 4 bases from V and 1 from J; bases not matched to a gene: 5. CDR3 bases: TGTGCCAGCAGCTCCAATGGACAGGGCACAGATACGCAGTATTTT. This gives the protein CASSSNGQGTDTQYF.

This chain connects TRBV9 to TRBJ1-1, with a weak D call TRBD1 (6 bases). Trimming took 1 base from V and 3 from J, leaving 10 bases between them. The CDR3 runs to 14 residues. Germline V lookup: CDR1 SGDLS, CDR2 YYNGEE. The DNA for the CDR3 is TGTGCCAGCAGCGTACAAGACAGGTACACTGAAGCTTTCTTT. Its translation: CASSVQDRYTEAFF.

The chain is built from TRBV5-4 and TRBJ2-1; D gene ambiguous. The V and J ends lost 0 bases and 3 bases respectively, with 13 bases between them. This CDR3 spans 16 amino acids. Germline-derived CDR1 and CDR2 are SGHNT and YYREEE (reference sequence). The CDR3 DNA sequence: TGTGCCAGCAGCTTGGGACGTCGGATGGGCTACAATGAGCAGTTCTTC. It is translated as CASSLGRRMGYNEQFF.

This clone was observed a few times. V gene TRBV27 combines with J gene TRBJ1-4; D is uncertain. This CDR3 spans 15 amino acids. Deletions cut 6 bases from V and 4 bases from J, with 15 bases between. In germline, CDR1 is MNHEY, CDR2 SMNVEV (reference sequence). DNA of the CDR3: TGTGCCAGCAGCCGGGTGGGTCCTGGTAATGAAAAACTGTTTTTT. Residues: CASSRVGPGNEKLFF.

This clone was picked up a small number of times. The chain joins TRBV15 to TRBJ2-4, with TRBD2 identical over 7 bases. This CDR3 contains 14 residues. V lost 1 base to trimming and J lost 8 bases; unmatched junction nucleotides: 5. CDR1 is LNHNV, CDR2 YYDKDF, per germline (reference sequence). The CDR3 DNA follows: TGTGCCACCAGCAGAGGGGGAGGGTCGGACATTCAGTACTTC. Its protein product is CATSRGGGSDIQYF.

Regarding this clone: The junction and the germline gene differ at one end; a read error may be behind it. The chain links TRBV5-4 to TRBJ2-7; possibly TRBD1 for D (5 bases). The CDR3 is made up of 15 amino acids. CDR1 and CDR2 (germline): SGHNT, YYREEE (reference sequence). The CDR3 loop is CASSGRTRQSYEQHF. Here the CDR3 DNA reads TGTGCCAGCAGCGGACGGACAAGACAATCCTACGAGCAGCACTTC.

This chain uses TRBV4-1 with TRBJ2-1; possibly TRBD1 for D (6 bases). Germline V gives CDR1 MGHRA, CDR2 YSYEKL. The CDR3 loop spans 15 amino acids. V dropped 0 bases and J dropped 8 bases, with 14 bases sitting between them. CDR3 in amino acids: CASSQDGNRAYEQFF. DNA for the CDR3: TGCGCCAGCAGCCAAGATGGAAACAGGGCCTATGAGCAGTTCTTC.

This rearrangement joins TRBV4-3 to TRBJ2-6; no reliable D call. This CDR3 region has 15 residues. V lost 4 bases and J lost 2, with 9 bases in between. In germline, CDR1 is LGHNA, CDR2 YSLEER. CDR3 in amino acids: CASSPRGTGANVLTF. CDR3 nucleotides: TGCGCCAGCAGCCCACGTGGCACTGGGGCCAACGTCCTGACTTTC.

This chain uses TRBV6-4 with TRBJ2-2, with 14 nucleotides matching TRBD2. The germline CDR1 and CDR2 sequences are MRHNA and SNTAGT. The length of the CDR3 is 17 residues. With 6 bases clipped from V and 4 bases from J, the junction kept 7 bases outside the gene matches. CDR3 sequence: CASSRGLAGGLTGELFF. CDR3 sequence (DNA): TGTGCCAGCAGCCGCGGACTAGCGGGAGGTCTCACCGGGGAGCTGTTTTTT.

This chain links TRBV7-2 with TRBJ2-7; 9 bases agree with TRBD1. Germline CDR1 and CDR2: SGHTA and FQGNSA. Unmatched junction bases numbered 4, after V lost 1 base and J lost 3 bases. CDR3 length: 15 residues. In DNA, the CDR3 is TGTGCCAGCAGCTTAGAGGGGACAGGGTTCTACGAGCAGTACTTC. This encodes CASSLEGTGFYEQYF.

In nucleotides, the CDR3 is TGCGCCAGCAGAAAAACTCCGGGACAGGATGTATTGGGGCCTGGGGGAAACACCATATATTTT. Translating gives CASRKTPGQDVLGPGGNTIYF. V usage is TRBV5-1 and J usage is TRBJ1-3; 8 bases are a match to TRBD1. The CDR3 is 21 residues long. CDR1 SGHRS and CDR2 YFSETQ come from the germline V gene. Trimming took 5 bases from V and 4 from J; bases not matched to a gene: 26. The full variable domain, rest sourced from reference TRBV5-1 and TRBJ1-3, is KAGVTQTPRYLIKTRGQQVTLSCSPISGHRSVSWYQQTPGQGLQFLFEYFSETQRNKGNFPGRFSGRQFSNSRSEMNVSTLELGDSALYLCASRKTPGQDVLGPGGNTIYFGEGSWLTVV.

This clone was seen a handful of times. V is TRBV5-5 and J is TRBJ1-1; 7 bases are shared with TRBD1. Germline CDR1 SGHKS, CDR2 YYEKEE (reference sequence). V shed 4 bases, J shed 5 bases, and the junction held 5 bases outside the gene matches. This CDR3 region has 13 residues. CDR3 residues: CASSVDRVTEAFF. Here the CDR3 DNA reads TGTGCCAGCAGCGTAGACAGGGTGACTGAAGCTTTCTTT.

This clone turned up a few times. The chain carries TRBV19 and TRBJ2-1, with TRBD2 identical over 7 bases. V lost 3 bases to trimming and J lost 9 bases; unmatched junction nucleotides: 8. The germline gives CDR1 LNHDA, CDR2 SQIVND (reference sequence). This CDR3 spans 14 amino acids. Written as DNA, the CDR3 is TGTGCCAGTAGTATCACGCGGGAGAAGAGTGAGCAGTTCTTC. It is translated as CASSITREKSEQFF. Full variable domain (rest looked up from reference TRBV19 and TRBJ2-1): DGGITQSPKYLFRKEGQNVTLSCEQNLNHDAMYWYRQDPGQGLRLIYYSQIVNDFQKGDIAEGYSVSREKKESFPLTVTSAQKNPTAFYLCASSITREKSEQFFGPGTRLTVL.

The genes are TRBV15 and TRBJ1-5; perhaps TRBD1 as D (6 bases). Trimming shortened V by 0 bases and J by 7 bases, and 13 bases separated the two germline ends. The CDR3 runs 15 residues. Germline-derived CDR1 and CDR2 are LNHNV and YYDKDF (reference sequence). This CDR3 reads CATSRDPGVGQPQHF. Here the CDR3 DNA reads TGTGCCACCAGCAGAGATCCAGGGGTGGGACAGCCCCAGCATTTT. The complete variable domain, with remaining parts taken from reference TRBV15 and TRBJ1-5, reads DAMVIQNPRYQVTQFGKPVTLSCSQTLNHNVMYWYQQKSSQAPKLLFHYYDKDFNNEADTPDNFQSRRPNTSFCFLDIRSPGLGDTAMYLCATSRDPGVGQPQHFGDGTRLSIL.

CDR3: CASSPPFQAPLHF. The CDR3 nucleotides are TGTGCCAGCTCACCACCGTTTCAGGCACCCCTCCACTTT. V and J are TRBV18 and TRBJ1-6; D gene uncertain. Germline V lookup: CDR1 KGHSH, CDR2 LQKENI. The CDR3 is 13 residues long. V lost 0 bases, J lost 11 bases, and 8 bases lay in between.

This chain connects TRBV5-1 to TRBJ2-5; perhaps TRBD1 as D (5 bases). Deletions cut 3 bases from V and 0 bases from J, with 9 bases between. Germline V gene lookup returns CDR1 SGHRS and CDR2 YFSETQ. The length of the CDR3 is 14 residues. The CDR3 here is CASSSHRNQETQYF. The CDR3, as DNA: TGCGCCAGCAGCTCCCACAGGAACCAAGAGACCCAGTACTTC.

The genes are TRBV19 and TRBJ1-5; TRBD1 agrees at 7 bases. Per the germline V gene, CDR1 is LNHDA and CDR2 is SQIVND (reference sequence). Trimming took 6 bases from V and 4 from J; bases not matched to a gene: 9. There are 15 residues in the CDR3. For the CDR3, the DNA is TGTGCCAGTAGCACACGAGCGACAGGGAATCAGCCCCAGCATTTT. It encodes CASSTRATGNQPQHF.

The chain employs TRBV4-2 and TRBJ2-6, with TRBD1 identical over 7 bases. V was clipped by 3 bases and J by 2 bases; unmatched bases: 1. This CDR3 is built from 15 residues. CDR1 is LGHNA, CDR2 YNFKEQ, per germline. The CDR3 nucleotides read TGTGCCAGCAGCCACGACAGGGCTGGGGCCAACGTCCTGACTTTC. Translation: CASSHDRAGANVLTF.

Regarding this clone: One end of the junction is discordant with germline, which a read error may explain. The chain has TRBV5-1 and TRBJ1-2; possibly TRBD1 for D (6 bases). Per germline, CDR1 SGHRS and CDR2 YFSETQ. CDR3 length equals 14 residues. The CDR3 bases are TGTGCCAGCAGCTGGGGACAAGGGGATCGTGGCTACACCTTC. Protein sequence: CASSWGQGDRGYTF. Full variable domain (rest looked up from reference TRBV5-1 and TRBJ1-2): KAGVTQTPRYLIKTRGQQVTLSCSPISGHRSVSWYQQTPGQGLQFLFEYFSETQRNKGNFPGRFSGRQFSNSRSEMNVSTLELGDSALYLCASSWGQGDRGYTFGSGTRLTVV.

V gene TRBV30 combines with J gene TRBJ1-6, with D possibly matching TRBD1 (6 bases). V lost 0 bases and J lost 4, with 13 bases in between. The CDR3 consists of 16 residues. Germline-derived CDR1 and CDR2 are GTSNPN and SVGIG (reference sequence). CDR3 bases: TGTGCCTGGAGTGTATGGACAGCTCCTTATAATTCACCCCTCCACTTT. It is translated as CAWSVWTAPYNSPLHF. Variable domain in full (rest from reference TRBV30 and TRBJ1-6): SQTIHQWPATLVQPVGSPLSLECTVEGTSNPNLYWYRQAAGRGLQLLFYSVGIGQISSEVPQNLSASRPQDRQFILSSKKLLLSDSGFYLCAWSVWTAPYNSPLHFGNGTRLTVT.

The rearrangement joins TRBV9 to TRBJ2-3; 10 positions match TRBD2. CDR1 is SGDLS and CDR2 is YYNGEE in the germline V gene. The CDR3 is 15 amino acids. The V gene end was trimmed by 4 bases and the J gene end by 2 bases; junction bases not matched to a gene: 4. The CDR3 spells CASSSSGSPTDTQYF. The CDR3, as DNA: TGTGCCAGCAGCTCTAGCGGGAGCCCCACAGATACGCAGTATTTT.

The rearrangement links TRBV7-2 to TRBJ2-5; 14 positions agree with TRBD2. The CDR3 is made up of 16 amino acids. After removal of 4 bases from V and 2 bases from J, the junction contained 3 bases not matched to a gene. Germline loops: CDR1 SGHTA, CDR2 FQGNSA. The CDR3 loop is CASSSGLAGVQETQYF. The CDR3, as DNA: TGTGCCAGCAGCTCGGGACTAGCGGGGGTACAAGAGACCCAGTACTTC.

The chain joins TRBV5-1 to TRBJ2-1, with D perhaps TRBD2 (5 bases). V lost 3 bases, J lost 0 bases, and 16 bases lay in between. CDR3 length equals 17 residues. Germline V gene data show CDR1 as SGHRS and CDR2 as YFSETQ. CDR3 in amino acids: CASSSTPSGSSYNEQFF. CDR3 in DNA: TGCGCCAGCAGCTCCACCCCCTCGGGGAGCTCCTACAATGAGCAGTTCTTC.

V gene TRBV19 combines with J gene TRBJ2-1; 7 bases line up with TRBD1. V dropped 10 bases and J dropped 0; count of bases not matched to a gene: 12. Germline V CDR1 and CDR2: LNHDA, SQIVND (reference sequence). This CDR3 is built from 16 residues. CDR3 sequence (DNA): TGTGCCACGGCTCGGGACAGCCTAAGCTCCTACAATGAGCAGTTCTTC. Encoded protein: CATARDSLSSYNEQFF.

The chain carries TRBV6-5 and TRBJ1-1; a possible D gene is TRBD1 (6 bases). V was pared by 6 bases and J by 3 bases, with 14 bases between. Germline CDR1 MNHEY, CDR2 SVGAGI. The CDR3 has 14 amino acids. In DNA, the CDR3 is TGTGCCAGCAGCTTAAACAGGGCCCACACTGAAGCTTTCTTT. Its translation is CASSLNRAHTEAFF.